One and the same sample provided the 8 T cell receptor beta chains below, sequenced in a study of shared clonotypes between healthy human individuals. Repertoires were generated with immunoSEQ multiplex PCR, while TCRdb's copy carries only in-frame clones and drops some. Of roughly 2,000,000 clones in the sample, about 95% were seen once. Selected positively for CCR7 and CD45RO-negative, naive CD8 cells excluded terminally differentiated effector memory CD45RA+ cells. The sample comprised naive CD8+ T cells sorted from blood. Receptor source: a man in his late teens or twenties in good health.

V is TRBV25-1 and J is TRBJ1-4, with D possibly matching TRBD1 (5 bases). Per the germline V gene, CDR1 is MGHDK and CDR2 is SYGVNS. The V and J ends lost 1 base and 2 bases respectively, with 14 bases between them. The CDR3 totals 17 residues. This CDR3 is CASSEWGVGRTNEKLFF. The DNA of the CDR3 is TGTGCCAGCAGTGAATGGGGCGTGGGGCGGACTAATGAAAAACTGTTTTTT.

This clone has only one observation. This rearrangement joins TRBV11-1 to TRBJ2-7, with TRBD1 matching 7 bases. There are 15 residues in the CDR3. The V and J ends lost 2 bases and 4 bases, in that order; junction bases with no gene match: 8. Germline CDR1 reads SGHAT; CDR2 reads FQDESV (reference sequence). In DNA, the CDR3 is TGTGCCAGCAGCTTAACCCTTACAGGGGTATACGAGCAGTACTTC. It encodes CASSLTLTGVYEQYF.

J is TRBJ1-1 and V is TRBV13; D is unclear. CDR1 is PRHDT and CDR2 is FYEKMQ in the germline V gene (reference sequence). The CDR3 is 17 amino acids. V lost 0 bases, J lost 2 bases, and 16 bases lay in between. In nucleotides, the CDR3 is TGTGCCAGCAGCTTAGGCCCCGGCTGGGGATTTAACACTGAAGCTTTCTTT. Translation: CASSLGPGWGFNTEAFF.

In its sample, this clone was seen once. V is TRBV7-9 and J is TRBJ1-2, with D hard to call. Trimming cost V 4 bases and J 1 base, with 7 bases left between them. Germline CDR1 is SEHNR and CDR2 is FQNEAQ (reference sequence). CDR3 length: 13 amino acids. CDR3 sequence reads: CASSSEDNYGYTF. DNA of the CDR3: TGTGCCAGCAGCTCAGAGGATAACTATGGCTACACCTTC. Variable domain in full (rest from reference TRBV7-9 and TRBJ1-2): DTGVSQNPRHKITKRGQNVTFRCDPISEHNRLYWYRQTLGQGPEFLTYFQNEAQLEKSRLLSDRFSAERPKGSFSTLEIQRTEQGDSAMYLCASSSEDNYGYTFGSGTRLTVV.

The chain carries TRBV5-1 and TRBJ1-1, with 9 bases fitting TRBD1. CDR3 length equals 14 residues. Germline-derived CDR1 and CDR2 are SGHRS and YFSETQ. Unmatched junction bases numbered 7, after V lost 3 bases and J lost 7 bases. The CDR3 loop reads CASSSMGQGFEAFF. CDR3 coding DNA: TGCGCCAGCAGCTCTATGGGACAGGGATTTGAAGCTTTCTTT.

The chain is built from TRBV5-1 and TRBJ1-2, with a weak D call TRBD1 (5 bases). Trimming cost V 0 bases and J 8 bases, with 20 bases left between them. The CDR3 runs to 16 residues. Germline V CDR1 and CDR2: SGHRS, YFSETQ. CDR3 region: CASSLGSGSFPWGYTF. Written as DNA, the CDR3 is TGCGCCAGCAGCTTGGGTTCAGGGTCTTTCCCTTGGGGCTACACCTTC.

On this clone itself: Other DNA sequences from this sample encode an identical CDR3 as well. This chain links TRBV9 with TRBJ1-1; possibly TRBD1 for D (6 bases). V lost 7 bases, J lost 1 base, and 11 bases lay in between. The CDR3 spans 13 residues. Per the germline V gene, CDR1 is SGDLS and CDR2 is YYNGEE. CDR3 region: CASALGGNTEAFF. Written as DNA, the CDR3 is TGTGCCAGCGCCCTAGGGGGGAACACTGAAGCTTTCTTT.

Only one count was recorded for this clone. The chain recombines TRBV4-1 with TRBJ2-5; 8 nucleotides line up with TRBD2. V was pared by 2 bases and J by 3 bases, with 2 bases of the junction left unmatched. The germline V gene has CDR1 MGHRA and CDR2 YSYEKL. The CDR3 is made up of 14 amino acids. The CDR3 region is CASSQSGGEETQYF. The CDR3 DNA is TGCGCCAGCAGCCAAAGCGGGGGCGAAGAGACCCAGTACTTC.